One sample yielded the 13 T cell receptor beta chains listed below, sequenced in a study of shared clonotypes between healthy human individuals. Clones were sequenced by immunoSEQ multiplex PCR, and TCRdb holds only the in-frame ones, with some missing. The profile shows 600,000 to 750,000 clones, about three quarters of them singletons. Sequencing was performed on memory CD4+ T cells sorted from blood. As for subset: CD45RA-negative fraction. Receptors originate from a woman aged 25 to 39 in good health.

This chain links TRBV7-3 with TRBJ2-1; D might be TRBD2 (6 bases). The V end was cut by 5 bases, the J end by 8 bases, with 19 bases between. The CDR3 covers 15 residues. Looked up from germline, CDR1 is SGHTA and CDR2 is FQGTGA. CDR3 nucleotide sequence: TGTGCCAGCAGCAGCGAAGGGACTTCAAGATATGAGCAGTTCTTC. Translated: CASSSEGTSRYEQFF.

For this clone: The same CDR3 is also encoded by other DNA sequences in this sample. CDR3 region: CASSLSTSAYNEQFF. In DNA form, the CDR3 reads TGCGCCAGCAGCTTATCCACTAGCGCCTACAATGAGCAGTTCTTC. The chain links TRBV5-1 to TRBJ2-1; 7 nucleotides agree with TRBD2. Germline CDR1 reads SGHRS; CDR2 reads YFSETQ. Trimming removed 2 bases from V and 2 bases from J; junction bases left unmatched: 4. The CDR3 has 15 residues.

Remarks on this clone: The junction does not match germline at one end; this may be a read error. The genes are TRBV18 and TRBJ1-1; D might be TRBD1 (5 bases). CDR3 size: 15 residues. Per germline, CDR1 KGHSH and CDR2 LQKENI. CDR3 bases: TGTGCCAGCTCACCAGTGGAGGTACAGGTAGGGAGCCACAAATTT. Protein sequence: CASSPVEVQVGSHKF.

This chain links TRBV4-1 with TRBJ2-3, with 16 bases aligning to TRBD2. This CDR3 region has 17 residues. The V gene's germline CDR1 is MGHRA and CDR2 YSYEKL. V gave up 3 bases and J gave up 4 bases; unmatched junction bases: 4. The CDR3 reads CASSQAGTSGRADTQYF. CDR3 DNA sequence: TGCGCCAGCAGCCAGGCCGGGACTAGCGGGAGGGCAGATACGCAGTATTTT.

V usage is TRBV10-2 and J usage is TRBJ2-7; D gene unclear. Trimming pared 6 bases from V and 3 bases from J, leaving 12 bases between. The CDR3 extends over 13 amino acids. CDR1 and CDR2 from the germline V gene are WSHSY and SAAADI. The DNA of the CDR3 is TGCGCCAGCAGCCCCAGCACTAACTACGAGCAGTACTTC. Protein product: CASSPSTNYEQYF.

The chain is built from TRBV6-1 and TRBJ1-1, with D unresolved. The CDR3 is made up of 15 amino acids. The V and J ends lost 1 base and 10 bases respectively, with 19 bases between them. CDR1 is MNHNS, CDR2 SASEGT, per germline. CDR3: CASSEDHRASEGAFF. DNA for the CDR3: TGTGCCAGCAGTGAAGATCACCGGGCGTCCGAGGGAGCTTTCTTT.

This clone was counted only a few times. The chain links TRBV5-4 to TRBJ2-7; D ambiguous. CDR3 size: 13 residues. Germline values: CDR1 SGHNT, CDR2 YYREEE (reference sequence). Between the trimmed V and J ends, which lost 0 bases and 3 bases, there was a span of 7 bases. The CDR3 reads CASSLGYNYEQYF. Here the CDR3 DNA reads TGTGCCAGCAGCTTGGGGTACAACTACGAGCAGTACTTC. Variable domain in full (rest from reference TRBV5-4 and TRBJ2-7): ETGVTQSPTHLIKTRGQQVTLRCSSQSGHNTVSWYQQALGQGPQFIFQYYREEENGRGNFPPRFSGLQFPNYSSELNVNALELDDSALYLCASSLGYNYEQYFGPGTRLTVT.

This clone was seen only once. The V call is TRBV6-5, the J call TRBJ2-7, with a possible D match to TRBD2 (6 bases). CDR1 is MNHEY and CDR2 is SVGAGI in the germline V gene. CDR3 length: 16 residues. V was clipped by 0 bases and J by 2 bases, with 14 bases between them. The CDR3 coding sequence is TGTGCCAGCAGTTACTCTGGGACTGTGGTCACCTACGAGCAGTACTTC. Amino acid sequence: CASSYSGTVVTYEQYF.

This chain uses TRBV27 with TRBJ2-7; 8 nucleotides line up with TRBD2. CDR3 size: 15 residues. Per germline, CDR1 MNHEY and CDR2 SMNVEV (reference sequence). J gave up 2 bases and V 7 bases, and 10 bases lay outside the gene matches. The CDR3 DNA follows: TGTGCCAGCAACCCCGGCGGGACTAGTCCCTACGAGCAGTACTTC. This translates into CASNPGGTSPYEQYF.

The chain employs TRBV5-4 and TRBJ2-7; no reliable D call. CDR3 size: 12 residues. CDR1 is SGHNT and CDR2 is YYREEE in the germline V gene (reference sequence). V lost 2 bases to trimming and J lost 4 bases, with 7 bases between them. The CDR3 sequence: CASSLEQYEQYF. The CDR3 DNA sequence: TGTGCCAGCAGCTTAGAGCAGTACGAGCAGTACTTC. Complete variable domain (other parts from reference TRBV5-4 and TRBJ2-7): ETGVTQSPTHLIKTRGQQVTLRCSSQSGHNTVSWYQQALGQGPQFIFQYYREEENGRGNFPPRFSGLQFPNYSSELNVNALELDDSALYLCASSLEQYEQYFGPGTRLTVT.

The CDR3: CASSMRGPSTEAFF. The CDR3 DNA reads TGTGCCAGCAGTATGAGGGGGCCGAGCACTGAAGCTTTCTTT. The rearrangement joins TRBV27 to TRBJ1-1; the match to TRBD1 covers 7 bases. The CDR3 consists of 14 residues. Per the germline V gene, CDR1 is MNHEY and CDR2 is SMNVEV (reference sequence). After removal of 5 bases from V and 4 bases from J, the junction contained 7 bases not matched to a gene.

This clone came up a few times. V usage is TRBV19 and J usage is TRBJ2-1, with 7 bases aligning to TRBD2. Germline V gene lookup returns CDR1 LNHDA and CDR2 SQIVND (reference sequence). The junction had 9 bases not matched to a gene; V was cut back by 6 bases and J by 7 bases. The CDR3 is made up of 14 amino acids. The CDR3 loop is CASSRRTRENEQFF. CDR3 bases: TGTGCCAGTAGCCGACGGACTAGGGAGAATGAGCAGTTCTTC.

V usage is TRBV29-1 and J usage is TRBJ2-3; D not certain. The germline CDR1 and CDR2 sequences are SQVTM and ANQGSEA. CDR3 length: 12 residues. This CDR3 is CSRGLITDTQYF. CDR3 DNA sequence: TGCAGTCGCGGATTGATCACAGATACGCAGTATTTT.